This passage covers 25 T cell receptor beta chains from one sample sequenced in a study of cytomegalovirus exposure and HLA in healthy donors. Researchers ran the PCR with 60 Vbeta and 13 Jbeta primers. Method: immunoSEQ multiplex PCR; TCRdb's copy keeps in-frame clones and lacks some. Of tens of thousands of clones detected, about 74% appear once; the ten largest clones hold less than 4.5%. Sample: PBMCs. These receptors all come from a man aged 30 to 45 in good health and CMV-seronegative.

The chain has TRBV18 and TRBJ1-2, with unresolved D. Germline CDR1 reads KGHSH; CDR2 reads LQKENI. This CDR3 region has 14 residues. V gave up 0 bases and J gave up 1 base, with 6 bases separating them. The CDR3, as DNA: TGTGCCAGCTCACCACCGTCCGGTAACTATGGCTACACCTTC. Translated: CASSPPSGNYGYTF. Full variable domain (rest looked up from reference TRBV18 and TRBJ1-2): NAGVMQNPRHLVRRRGQEARLRCSPMKGHSHVYWYRQLPEEGLKFMVYLQKENIIDESGMPKERFSAEFPKEGPSILRIQQVVRGDSAAYFCASSPPSGNYGYTFGSGTRLTVV.

V gene TRBV7-6 combines with J gene TRBJ2-2; the match to TRBD2 covers 9 bases. The ends lost 1 base at V and 3 bases at J; junction bases unmatched: 9. The CDR3 covers 18 residues. Germline CDR1 and CDR2: SGHVS and FNYEAQ. CDR3: CASSLEGSGSWYTGELFF. In DNA form, the CDR3 reads TGTGCCAGCAGCTTAGAGGGTAGCGGGAGTTGGTACACCGGGGAGCTGTTTTTT.

This chain joins TRBV2 and TRBJ2-1; 7 nucleotides agree with TRBD1. The V gene end was trimmed by 6 bases and the J gene end by 8 bases; junction bases not matched to a gene: 1. The CDR3 loop spans 11 amino acids. Germline CDR1 reads SNHLY; CDR2 reads FYNNEI. For the CDR3, the DNA is TGTGCCAGCAGAACAGGGGATGAGCAGTTCTTC. This codes for CASRTGDEQFF.

The V call is TRBV28, the J call TRBJ1-2; 7 bases align to TRBD1. The CDR3 is made up of 11 amino acids. J was trimmed by 7 bases and V by 4 bases; bases with no gene match: 0. Germline V CDR1 and CDR2: MDHEN, SYDVKM. The CDR3 sequence: CASSSGGGYTF. The DNA of the CDR3 is TGTGCCAGCAGTTCAGGGGGTGGCTACACCTTC.

This chain links TRBV7-8 with TRBJ1-5, with 9 positions matching TRBD1. Trimming removed 5 bases from V and 1 base from J; junction bases left unmatched: 12. This CDR3 region has 18 residues. The germline V gene encodes CDR1 SGHVS and CDR2 FQNEAQ. CDR3 DNA sequence: TGTGCCAGCAGCGCCGGAACAGGGGGCGGTAAGAGCAATCAGCCCCAGCATTTT. Protein sequence: CASSAGTGGGKSNQPQHF.

This clone came up a few times. The chain has TRBV28 and TRBJ2-3, with D perhaps TRBD1 (6 bases). The ends were cut back, 7 bases at V and 5 bases at J, with 19 bases in the middle. Germline values: CDR1 MDHEN, CDR2 SYDVKM. The CDR3 loop spans 15 amino acids. CDR3 amino acids: CASTTGSRVGDTQYF. CDR3 nucleotide sequence: TGTGCCAGCACCACAGGGTCGCGGGTCGGAGATACGCAGTATTTT. Drawing the rest from reference TRBV28 and TRBJ2-3, the complete variable domain is DVKVTQSSRYLVKRTGEKVFLECVQDMDHENMFWYRQDPGLGLRLIYFSYDVKMKEKGDIPEGYSVSREKKERFSLILESASTNQTSMYLCASTTGSRVGDTQYFGPGTRLTVL.

This chain connects TRBV5-1 to TRBJ2-7; 10 bases are a match to TRBD1. This CDR3 comprises 15 residues. Looked up from germline, CDR1 is SGHRS and CDR2 is YFSETQ. The trim removed 0 bases at V and 2 bases at J, leaving 2 bases unmatched. The chain's CDR3 is CASSLVGTGAYEQYF. The CDR3 DNA reads TGCGCCAGCAGCTTGGTGGGGACAGGGGCCTACGAGCAGTACTTC.

The chain joins TRBV15 to TRBJ1-2; D is unclear. V was trimmed by 3 bases and J by 2 bases, leaving 10 bases between them. The CDR3 covers 14 residues. The germline V gene has CDR1 LNHNV and CDR2 YYDKDF (reference sequence). CDR3 nucleotides: TGTGCCACCAGCAGCCCACAGATAAACTATGGCTACACCTTC. Protein product: CATSSPQINYGYTF.

The chain carries TRBV28 and TRBJ2-1; TRBD2 matches 13 bases. Germline V gene lookup returns CDR1 MDHEN and CDR2 SYDVKM. V shed 7 bases and J 7 bases; nucleotides not matched to a gene: 10. The CDR3 has 16 amino acids. The CDR3 spells CASIPGGLAGRNEQFF. In DNA, the CDR3 is TGTGCCAGCATCCCTGGGGGACTAGCGGGACGGAATGAGCAGTTCTTC.

The chain has TRBV7-9 and TRBJ2-1; 11 positions agree with TRBD2. V trimming: 4 bases; J trimming: 4 bases; junction bases outside the gene matches: 6. Germline V gene data show CDR1 as SEHNR and CDR2 as FQNEAQ (reference sequence). This CDR3 is built from 16 residues. CDR3 amino acids: CASSSLAGGGYNEQFF. The CDR3, as DNA: TGTGCCAGCAGCTCATTAGCGGGGGGGGGTTACAATGAGCAGTTCTTC.

This chain connects TRBV5-4 to TRBJ2-5, with TRBD1 matching over 8 bases. The V gene's germline CDR1 is SGHNT and CDR2 YYREEE (reference sequence). V was pared by 2 bases and J by 5 bases, with 5 bases of the junction left unmatched. The CDR3 runs to 14 residues. The CDR3 here is CASSLSRGRETQYF. The CDR3, as DNA: TGTGCCAGCAGCTTATCCAGGGGGCGTGAGACCCAGTACTTC.

This clone was counted a few times. The chain combines TRBV30 with TRBJ2-3, with D hard to call. Per germline, CDR1 GTSNPN and CDR2 SVGIG (reference sequence). The CDR3 totals 12 residues. V shed 3 bases and J shed 3 bases, with 7 bases lying between them. The CDR3 protein is CAWSLVTDTQYF. The CDR3 DNA is TGTGCCTGGAGCCTCGTAACAGATACGCAGTATTTT.

The rearrangement joins TRBV6-1 to TRBJ2-7, with TRBD1 as a possible D gene (5 bases). CDR1 and CDR2 from the germline V gene are MNHNS and SASEGT. The CDR3 totals 15 residues. Deletions cut 0 bases from V and 2 bases from J, with 11 bases between. CDR3 sequence reads: CASSEAPGLTYEQYF. CDR3 in DNA: TGTGCCAGCAGTGAAGCTCCAGGGCTCACCTACGAGCAGTACTTC.

The gene calls are TRBV6-5 and TRBJ2-1; tentatively, D is TRBD1 (5 bases). The CDR3 length is 14 residues. Germline V gene lookup returns CDR1 MNHEY and CDR2 SVGAGI. Trimming shortened V by 6 bases and J by 5 bases, and 14 bases separated the two germline ends. CDR3 region: CASSLNPRDNEQFF. For the CDR3, the DNA is TGTGCCAGCAGCCTAAACCCCAGGGACAATGAGCAGTTCTTC.

This rearrangement joins TRBV7-2 to TRBJ1-2; TRBD1 agrees at 8 bases. This CDR3 is 15 amino acids long. From germline, CDR1 is SGHTA and CDR2 FQGNSA. Losses at the gene ends were 4 bases for V and 4 bases for J; bases not matched to a gene: 8. The CDR3 reads CASSSTGGASYGYTF. The CDR3 DNA reads as TGTGCCAGCAGCTCCACAGGGGGAGCAAGCTATGGCTACACCTTC.

The chain combines TRBV27 with TRBJ1-5, with D unclear. V lost 5 bases and J 0 bases, leaving 11 bases between the germline ends. There are 15 residues in the CDR3. Germline-derived CDR1 and CDR2 are MNHEY and SMNVEV (reference sequence). CDR3 loop: CASSPGSSSNQPQHF. In DNA form, the CDR3 reads TGTGCCAGCAGTCCCGGGAGCTCTAGCAATCAGCCCCAGCATTTT.

The chain recombines TRBV19 with TRBJ2-3; 10 bases line up with TRBD2. Trimming took 8 bases from V and 2 from J; bases not matched to a gene: 13. This CDR3 region has 17 residues. The germline V gene has CDR1 LNHDA and CDR2 SQIVND (reference sequence). The CDR3 loop is CASRAIHSGGPTDTQYF. In DNA, the CDR3 is TGTGCCAGTCGAGCGATACATAGCGGGGGGCCCACAGATACGCAGTATTTT.

This chain joins TRBV7-8 and TRBJ2-3; the match to TRBD2 covers 10 bases. CDR3 length: 17 residues. Germline loops: CDR1 SGHVS, CDR2 FQNEAQ. After removal of 0 bases from V and 6 bases from J, the junction contained 9 bases not matched to a gene. Here the CDR3 DNA reads TGTGCCAGCAGCTTAGCGTCGAGCGGGAGGGCGCGGGATACGCAGTATTTT. Translation gives CASSLASSGRARDTQYF.

This chain links TRBV11-2 with TRBJ2-1; no definite D call. The CDR3 has 13 amino acids. Per germline, CDR1 SGHAT and CDR2 FQNNGV. The V end lost 5 bases, the J end lost 9 bases, and 14 bases lay between the germline ends. The CDR3 nucleotides read TGTGCCAGCAGCCCACGCGACGGGTTTGAGCAGTTCTTC. Translated, it gives CASSPRDGFEQFF. Supplemented by reference TRBV11-2 and TRBJ2-1, the full variable domain reads EAGVAQSPRYKIIEKRQSVAFWCNPISGHATLYWYQQILGQGPKLLIQFQNNGVVDDSQLPKDRFSAERLKGVDSTLKIQPAKLEDSAVYLCASSPRDGFEQFFGPGTRLTVL.

About this clone itself: Other nucleotide sequences in the sample specify the same CDR3. The rearrangement links TRBV7-2 to TRBJ1-1; D perhaps matches TRBD1 (5 bases). V lost 4 bases and J 1 base, leaving 7 bases between the germline ends. CDR1 SGHTA and CDR2 FQGNSA come from the germline V gene. CDR3 size: 13 residues. This CDR3 reads CASSSQENTEAFF. The DNA of the CDR3 is TGTGCCAGCAGCTCACAGGAGAACACTGAAGCTTTCTTT. The entire variable domain, with the rest obtained from reference TRBV7-2 and TRBJ1-1, is as follows: GAGVSQSPSNKVTEKGKDVELRCDPISGHTALYWYRQSLGQGLEFLIYFQGNSAPDKSGLPSDRFSAERTGGSVSTLTIQRTQQEDSAVYLCASSSQENTEAFFGQGTRLTVV.

The V call is TRBV18, the J call TRBJ1-1; 8 positions match TRBD1. The trim removed 3 bases at V and 4 bases at J, leaving 1 base unmatched. The CDR3 consists of 13 residues. Germline assignment: CDR1 KGHSH and CDR2 LQKENI. The CDR3 DNA reads TGTGCCAGCTCACCCACAGGGGGCACTGAAGCTTTCTTT. This translates into CASSPTGGTEAFF.

The CDR3 DNA follows: TGCGCCAGCAGTGAAGGTCCTAGGGGATACGGCTACACCTTC. Translated: CASSEGPRGYGYTF. The chain is built from TRBV10-1 and TRBJ1-2; tentative D call: TRBD1 (5 bases). The CDR3 is made up of 14 amino acids. The V end was cut by 3 bases, the J end by 8 bases, with 16 bases between. Germline CDR1 is WNHNN and CDR2 is SYGVQD (reference sequence).

This sequence joins TRBV11-2 and TRBJ2-7, with unresolved D. V was cut by 5 bases and J by 6 bases, with 11 bases left in between. Germline CDR1 SGHAT, CDR2 FQNNGV. This CDR3 is 12 amino acids long. The CDR3 sequence: CASSIGRFEQYF. The CDR3 region has the DNA TGTGCCAGCAGCATTGGCCGCTTCGAGCAGTACTTC.

This chain joins TRBV5-4 and TRBJ1-2; D call uncertain. The V end was cut by 0 bases, the J end by 5 bases, with 8 bases between. The CDR3 sequence is 13 residues long. CDR1 and CDR2 from the germline V gene are SGHNT and YYREEE (reference sequence). CDR3 sequence (DNA): TGTGCCAGCAGCTTGGTCCCCCAGTATGGCTACACCTTC. It translates to CASSLVPQYGYTF. The whole variable domain, remainder taken from reference TRBV5-4 and TRBJ1-2, is ETGVTQSPTHLIKTRGQQVTLRCSSQSGHNTVSWYQQALGQGPQFIFQYYREEENGRGNFPPRFSGLQFPNYSSELNVNALELDDSALYLCASSLVPQYGYTFGSGTRLTVV.

This clone has just a few counts. At one end, the junction sequence differs from germline, possibly due to a read error. This chain joins TRBV7-9 and TRBJ2-7; D uncertain. The CDR3 has 12 residues. Germline CDR1 reads SEHNR; CDR2 reads FQNEAQ (reference sequence). The CDR3 DNA is TGTTCCAGCAGCTTTACGGCCTACGAGCAGTACTTC. It translates to CSSSFTAYEQYF.